The present T cell receptor (beta chain) was sequenced within a study of siplizumab effects on memory and regulatory T cells. Note on this clone: Its matching antigen is unknown.

Findings of the study overall: Poor capture below about 10^-5 frequency left most alloreactive clones unmapped to unstimulated subsets. Memory cells seemed less diverse than naive T cells, which also seemed major contributors to the alloresponse. Under siplizumab, an average approximately 69% of mappable alloreactive CD4+ clones were Treg-derived, compared with over 25% in controls.

Some 10^5 TCR templates were measured in each sample. Method: immunoSEQ multiplex PCR; TCRdb's copy keeps in-frame clones and lacks some. The table records some 62,000 clones, roughly 85% of them present only once. CDR3 length: 14 amino acids. Germline V gene data show CDR1 as SEHNR and CDR2 as FQNEAQ (reference sequence). Trimming took off 5 bases at V and 4 bases at J, with 11 bases between the two ends. Material for sequencing was memory CD4+ T cells sorted from blood. The genes are TRBV7-9 and TRBJ1-4, with a tentative D call TRBD1 (6 bases). This TCR came from a human donor in good health. The CDR3 DNA is TGTGCCAGCAGCCTGACAGGAAATAATGAAAAACTGTTTTTT. The encoded protein is CASSLTGNNEKLFF.